The clone carrying this T cell receptor beta chain was observed at least ten times. RNA was extracted from bulk tissue without any cell sorting. Distant lung tissue was collected more than 3 cm away from the tumor edge. TCRbeta libraries were built with three rounds of nested PCR, modified from ARM-PCR. TCRdb used MiXCR to reprocess the multiplex PCR reads, holding one entry per CDR3 protein. The table lists 50,000 to 70,000 distinct CDR3 sequences, roughly 57% of them singletons. The sample comes from a study of tumor and adjacent non-tumor tissue in lung cancer. The CDR3 sequence is 15 residues long. Trimming shortened V by 3 bases and J by 4 bases, and 15 bases separated the two germline ends. Germline assignment: CDR1 SGHTA and CDR2 FQGTGA.

The sample comprised distant non-tumor lung tissue. The chain recombines TRBV7-3 with TRBJ1-1, with D perhaps TRBD1 (5 bases). This receptor was obtained from an older man with non-small cell lung cancer. CDR3 DNA: TGTGCCAGCAGCTTCACAGGAGCAGCGTCCACTGAAGCTTTCTTT. It encodes CASSFTGAASTEAFF.